These T cell receptor beta chains were read from a single sample in a study of T cells in Graves' hyperthyroidism and ophthalmopathy. TCRdb recomputed calls from the multiplex PCR reads with MiXCR, one row per CDR3 protein. The table lists approximately 700,000 distinct CDR3 sequences, approximately 42% of them singletons, with approximately 6.8% in the top ten. The specimen sequenced was peripheral blood or thyroid tissue (not recorded which). The receptors come from an adult man with Graves' disease, either hyperthyroidism or ophthalmopathy (not recorded which). The CDR3 runs from the conserved cysteine through the conserved F or W. D genes are given only for firm matches. Clone size appears in some rows only: once, few, many, or a class for an expanded clone.

cdr3_aa: CASSLGLGLAGQETQYF
cdr3_nt: TGTGCCAGCAGCTTAGGTCTGGGACTAGCGGGACAAGAGACCCAGTACTTC
j_call: TRBJ2-5
v_call: TRBV11-1
clone_size: few
d_call: TRBD2
cdr3_length: 17

cdr3_aa: CASAKDRANSGANVLTF
cdr3_nt: TGTGCCAGCGCCAAGGACAGGGCCAACTCTGGGGCCAACGTCCTGACTTTC
j_call: TRBJ2-6
v_call: TRBV6-1
clone_size: -
d_call: TRBD1
cdr3_length: 17

cdr3_aa: CASVAGTGAQETQYF
cdr3_nt: TGTGCCAGCGTAGCCGGGACAGGGGCGCAAGAGACCCAGTACTTC
j_call: TRBJ2-5
v_call: TRBV25-1
clone_size: -
d_call: TRBD1
cdr3_length: 15

cdr3_aa: CASSLAAIRETQYF
cdr3_nt: TGTGCCAGCAGCCTAGCTGCGATCCGGGAGACCCAGTACTTC
j_call: TRBJ2-5
v_call: TRBV7-9
clone_size: many
d_call: -
cdr3_length: 14

cdr3_aa: CASSEAWTGAAGEAFF
cdr3_nt: TGTGCCAGCAGTGAAGCTTGGACAGGGGCCGCAGGTGAAGCTTTCTTT
j_call: TRBJ1-1
v_call: TRBV2
clone_size: many
d_call: TRBD1
cdr3_length: 16

cdr3_aa: CASSEDNGVDGTPYEQYF
cdr3_nt: TGTGCCAGCAGTGAGGATAATGGGGTGGACGGCACACCCTACGAGCAGTACTTC
j_call: TRBJ2-7
v_call: TRBV25-1
clone_size: -
d_call: -
cdr3_length: 18

cdr3_aa: CASRTEERTLHF
cdr3_nt: TGTGCCAGCAGAACAGAGGAAAGGACCCTCCACTTT
j_call: TRBJ1-6
v_call: TRBV2
clone_size: many
d_call: -
cdr3_length: 12

cdr3_aa: CASSMGHGPTEAFF
cdr3_nt: TGCGCCAGCAGCATGGGACATGGTCCGACTGAAGCTTTCTTT
j_call: TRBJ1-1
v_call: TRBV5-1
clone_size: few
d_call: -
cdr3_length: 14

cdr3_aa: CSGGNEKLFF
cdr3_nt: TGCAGCGGCGGAAATGAAAAACTGTTTTTT
j_call: TRBJ1-4
v_call: TRBV29-1
clone_size: many
d_call: -
cdr3_length: 10

cdr3_aa: CASSPPPANEKLFF
cdr3_nt: TGTGCCAGCAGCCCCCCCCCCGCTAATGAAAAACTGTTTTTT
j_call: TRBJ1-4
v_call: TRBV2
clone_size: -
d_call: -
cdr3_length: 14

cdr3_aa: CASSQGGSGGYQETQYF
cdr3_nt: TGCGCCAGCAGCCAAGGAGGTAGCGGGGGTTACCAAGAGACCCAGTACTTC
j_call: TRBJ2-5
v_call: TRBV4-1
clone_size: -
d_call: TRBD2
cdr3_length: 17

cdr3_aa: CASSQEGSTRGTGELLF
cdr3_nt: TGTGCCAGCAGCCAAGAGGGAAGTACCCGGGGCACCGGGGAGCTGCTTTTT
j_call: TRBJ2-2
v_call: TRBV7-9
clone_size: once
d_call: -
cdr3_length: 17

cdr3_aa: CASSFAPTGGGTEAFF
cdr3_nt: TGTGCCAGCAGTTTCGCCCCGACAGGAGGAGGCACTGAAGCTTTCTTT
j_call: TRBJ1-1
v_call: TRBV5-5
clone_size: once
d_call: -
cdr3_length: 16

cdr3_aa: CASSFMGTLEAQYF
cdr3_nt: TGTGCCAGCAGTTTTATGGGGACTCTAGAGGCCCAGTACTTC
j_call: TRBJ2-5
v_call: TRBV7-4
clone_size: -
d_call: -
cdr3_length: 14

cdr3_aa: CASSDKNRVRVGNTIYF
cdr3_nt: TGTGCCAGCAGTGATAAGAACAGGGTACGCGTCGGAAACACCATATATTTT
j_call: TRBJ1-3
v_call: TRBV25-1
clone_size: -
d_call: -
cdr3_length: 17

cdr3_aa: CASRRRHSPLHF
cdr3_nt: TGTGCCAGCAGGCGGAGGCATTCACCCCTCCACTTT
j_call: TRBJ1-6
v_call: TRBV15
clone_size: -
d_call: -
cdr3_length: 12

cdr3_aa: CSARDVAADFYEQYF
cdr3_nt: TGCAGTGCTAGAGATGTCGCGGCAGATTTCTACGAGCAGTACTTC
j_call: TRBJ2-7
v_call: TRBV20-1
clone_size: -
d_call: -
cdr3_length: 15

cdr3_aa: CSALTDRDQPQHF
cdr3_nt: TGCAGTGCTCTCACTGACAGGGATCAGCCCCAGCATTTT
j_call: TRBJ1-5
v_call: TRBV20-1
clone_size: -
d_call: TRBD1
cdr3_length: 13

cdr3_aa: CASSPRLVTGELFF
cdr3_nt: TGTGCCAGCAGCCCGCGACTTGTCACCGGGGAGCTGTTTTTT
j_call: TRBJ2-2
v_call: TRBV7-8
clone_size: -
d_call: -
cdr3_length: 14

cdr3_aa: CASSSQTNSPLHF
cdr3_nt: TGTGCCAGCAGCTCACAGACAAATTCACCCCTCCACTTT
j_call: TRBJ1-6
v_call: TRBV11-2
clone_size: -
d_call: -
cdr3_length: 13

cdr3_aa: CASSSGQLATNEKLFF
cdr3_nt: TGTGCCAGCAGTTCCGGACAGCTTGCAACTAATGAAAAACTGTTTTTT
j_call: TRBJ1-4
v_call: TRBV12-3/TRBV12-4
clone_size: -
d_call: -
cdr3_length: 16

cdr3_aa: CASSPGTSGGYLANVLTF
cdr3_nt: TGTGCCAGCAGCCCTGGGACTAGCGGGGGGTACTTGGCCAACGTCCTGACTTTC
j_call: TRBJ2-6
v_call: TRBV7-9
clone_size: few
d_call: TRBD2
cdr3_length: 18

cdr3_aa: CASSPGGNQETQYF
cdr3_nt: TGTGCCAGCAGCCCTGGGGGGAACCAAGAGACCCAGTACTTC
j_call: TRBJ2-5
v_call: TRBV9
clone_size: -
d_call: -
cdr3_length: 14

cdr3_aa: CASSLHRGRPTGELFF
cdr3_nt: TGTGCCAGCAGCTTACATAGGGGACGGCCGACCGGGGAGCTGTTTTTT
j_call: TRBJ2-2
v_call: TRBV7-2
clone_size: -
d_call: -
cdr3_length: 16

cdr3_aa: CASSRTSADTQYF
cdr3_nt: TGTGCCAGCAGCAGGACTAGCGCAGATACGCAGTATTTT
j_call: TRBJ2-3
v_call: TRBV2
clone_size: few
d_call: TRBD2
cdr3_length: 13

cdr3_aa: CASSTPGPNSPLHF
cdr3_nt: TGTGCCAGCAGCACGCCGGGACCTAATTCACCCCTCCACTTT
j_call: TRBJ1-6
v_call: TRBV7-9
clone_size: many
d_call: -
cdr3_length: 14

cdr3_aa: CASVPGTVNTEAFF
cdr3_nt: TGTGCCAGCGTTCCCGGGACAGTGAACACTGAAGCTTTCTTT
j_call: TRBJ1-1
v_call: TRBV7-8
clone_size: few
d_call: TRBD1
cdr3_length: 14

cdr3_aa: CSASPLAGEHEQYF
cdr3_nt: TGCAGTGCTAGTCCCCTAGCGGGAGAACACGAGCAGTACTTC
j_call: TRBJ2-7
v_call: TRBV20-1
clone_size: few
d_call: TRBD2
cdr3_length: 14

cdr3_aa: CASSTWTSGNYEQYF
cdr3_nt: TGTGCCAGCAGCACCTGGACTAGCGGGAACTACGAGCAGTACTTC
j_call: TRBJ2-7
v_call: TRBV7-9
clone_size: few
d_call: TRBD2
cdr3_length: 15

cdr3_aa: CSAEFLGGPPLHF
cdr3_nt: TGCAGTGCTGAGTTTCTTGGGGGTCCACCCCTCCACTTT
j_call: TRBJ1-6
v_call: TRBV20-1
clone_size: once
d_call: -
cdr3_length: 13

cdr3_aa: CATSDFGGRAQYF
cdr3_nt: TGTGCCACCAGTGATTTCGGCGGGAGGGCCCAGTACTTC
j_call: TRBJ2-5
v_call: TRBV24-1
clone_size: -
d_call: TRBD2
cdr3_length: 13

cdr3_aa: CSVPGLTGAPDTQYF
cdr3_nt: TGCAGCGTTCCTGGACTAACCGGGGCCCCAGATACGCAGTATTTT
j_call: TRBJ2-3
v_call: TRBV29-1
clone_size: once
d_call: -
cdr3_length: 15

cdr3_aa: CASSWDRGRTEAFF
cdr3_nt: TGTGCCAGCAGTTGGGACAGGGGTCGGACTGAAGCTTTCTTT
j_call: TRBJ1-1
v_call: TRBV2
clone_size: -
d_call: TRBD1
cdr3_length: 14

cdr3_aa: CASSLSDRRGPSYEQYF
cdr3_nt: TGTGCCAGCAGCTTATCTGACCGGCGGGGACCCTCCTACGAGCAGTACTTC
j_call: TRBJ2-7
v_call: TRBV7-4
clone_size: -
d_call: -
cdr3_length: 17

cdr3_aa: CASSEGASGANEQYF
cdr3_nt: TGTGCCAGCAGTGAAGGGGCTAGCGGGGCCAACGAGCAGTACTTC
j_call: TRBJ2-7
v_call: TRBV6-5
clone_size: few
d_call: TRBD2
cdr3_length: 15

cdr3_aa: CASSESNGAQPQHF
cdr3_nt: TGCGCCAGCAGTGAGTCGAACGGGGCTCAGCCCCAGCATTTT
j_call: TRBJ1-5
v_call: TRBV10-2
clone_size: -
d_call: -
cdr3_length: 14

cdr3_aa: CASSLGRGPTFSYEQYF
cdr3_nt: TGTGCCAGCAGCTTAGGCAGGGGTCCGACCTTTTCCTACGAGCAGTACTTC
j_call: TRBJ2-7
v_call: TRBV13
clone_size: -
d_call: -
cdr3_length: 17

cdr3_aa: CSARVRGQSGYTF
cdr3_nt: TGCAGTGCTAGAGTTAGAGGGCAGTCGGGCTACACCTTC
j_call: TRBJ1-2
v_call: TRBV20-1
clone_size: -
d_call: -
cdr3_length: 13

cdr3_aa: CSATGARSLPYEQYF
cdr3_nt: TGCAGTGCTACGGGTGCACGAAGCCTCCCCTACGAGCAGTACTTC
j_call: TRBJ2-7
v_call: TRBV20-1
clone_size: -
d_call: -
cdr3_length: 15

cdr3_aa: CSAVDLATNEKLFF
cdr3_nt: TGCAGTGCTGTGGACCTTGCAACTAATGAAAAACTGTTTTTT
j_call: TRBJ1-4
v_call: TRBV20-1
clone_size: -
d_call: -
cdr3_length: 14

cdr3_aa: CSVERTGRGYGYTF
cdr3_nt: TGCAGCGTTGAAAGGACAGGGCGGGGCTATGGCTACACCTTC
j_call: TRBJ1-2
v_call: TRBV29-1
clone_size: -
d_call: TRBD1
cdr3_length: 14

cdr3_aa: CASSDNRGPAQPQHF
cdr3_nt: TGTGCCAGCAGTGACAACAGGGGGCCGGCTCAGCCCCAGCATTTT
j_call: TRBJ1-5
v_call: TRBV2
clone_size: -
d_call: TRBD1
cdr3_length: 15

cdr3_aa: CASSPIRGNTEAFF
cdr3_nt: TGTGCCAGTAGTCCCATTCGAGGGAACACTGAAGCTTTCTTT
j_call: TRBJ1-1
v_call: TRBV19
clone_size: -
d_call: -
cdr3_length: 14

cdr3_aa: CASSSHGVERDYEQYF
cdr3_nt: TGTGCCAGCAGCTCCCATGGGGTAGAGAGAGATTACGAGCAGTACTTC
j_call: TRBJ2-7
v_call: TRBV9
clone_size: -
d_call: -
cdr3_length: 16

cdr3_aa: CSAPGPYNSPLHF
cdr3_nt: TGCAGTGCCCCGGGACCTTATAATTCACCCCTCCACTTT
j_call: TRBJ1-6
v_call: TRBV20-1
clone_size: -
d_call: -
cdr3_length: 13

cdr3_aa: CASSPRDRDSPLHF
cdr3_nt: TGCGCCAGCAGCCCCCGGGACAGGGACTCACCCCTCCACTTT
j_call: TRBJ1-6
v_call: TRBV4-1
clone_size: few
d_call: TRBD1
cdr3_length: 14

cdr3_aa: CASSAVSGTGQGGYTF
cdr3_nt: TGTGCCAGCAGTGCCGTTTCCGGGACAGGTCAAGGAGGCTACACCTTC
j_call: TRBJ1-2
v_call: TRBV25-1
clone_size: -
d_call: TRBD1
cdr3_length: 16

cdr3_aa: CSARVRGATEAFF
cdr3_nt: TGCAGTGCTAGGGTGCGGGGGGCGACTGAAGCTTTCTTT
j_call: TRBJ1-1
v_call: TRBV20-1
clone_size: -
d_call: -
cdr3_length: 13

cdr3_aa: CASRRSGQGGYEQYF
cdr3_nt: TGTGCCAGCCGGAGATCCGGCCAGGGTGGCTACGAGCAGTACTTC
j_call: TRBJ2-7
v_call: TRBV10-3
clone_size: -
d_call: -
cdr3_length: 15

cdr3_aa: CSATDRLNSPLHF
cdr3_nt: TGCAGTGCCACGGACAGGCTGAATTCACCCCTCCACTTT
j_call: TRBJ1-6
v_call: TRBV20-1
clone_size: many
d_call: TRBD1
cdr3_length: 13

cdr3_aa: CASYDRGFDEQYF
cdr3_nt: TGTGCCAGCTATGACAGGGGATTCGACGAGCAGTACTTC
j_call: TRBJ2-7
v_call: TRBV25-1
clone_size: -
d_call: TRBD1
cdr3_length: 13

cdr3_aa: CASSLDPAGIVPQHF
cdr3_nt: TGTGCCAGCAGCCTAGACCCTGCGGGGATAGTGCCCCAGCATTTT
j_call: TRBJ1-5
v_call: TRBV7-8
clone_size: -
d_call: -
cdr3_length: 15

cdr3_aa: CSAPGGNYGYTF
cdr3_nt: TGCAGCGCACCGGGGGGTAACTATGGCTACACCTTC
j_call: TRBJ1-2
v_call: TRBV29-1
clone_size: many
d_call: -
cdr3_length: 12

cdr3_aa: CASSQGTGAPHEQYF
cdr3_nt: TGTGCCAGCAGCCAAGGGACAGGGGCGCCCCACGAGCAGTACTTC
j_call: TRBJ2-7
v_call: TRBV12-3/TRBV12-4
clone_size: -
d_call: TRBD1
cdr3_length: 15

cdr3_aa: CASSARSGLAEAFF
cdr3_nt: TGTGCCAGCAGTGCTAGGTCTGGGCTCGCTGAAGCTTTCTTT
j_call: TRBJ1-1
v_call: TRBV25-1
clone_size: few
d_call: -
cdr3_length: 14

cdr3_aa: CSVLFRDRRNYGYTF
cdr3_nt: TGCAGCGTACTATTCCGGGACAGAAGGAACTATGGCTACACCTTC
j_call: TRBJ1-2
v_call: TRBV29-1
clone_size: many
d_call: TRBD1
cdr3_length: 15

cdr3_aa: CSVMTGNNYGYTF
cdr3_nt: TGCAGCGTTATGACAGGGAATAACTATGGCTACACCTTC
j_call: TRBJ1-2
v_call: TRBV29-1
clone_size: -
d_call: TRBD1
cdr3_length: 13

cdr3_aa: CASSYDVGTEAFF
cdr3_nt: TGTGCCAGCAGTTACGACGTAGGGACTGAAGCTTTCTTT
j_call: TRBJ1-1
v_call: TRBV6-5
clone_size: few
d_call: -
cdr3_length: 13

cdr3_aa: CASSVPGRQAEKLFF
cdr3_nt: TGTGCCAGCAGTGTCCCCGGGCGACAGGCAGAAAAACTGTTTTTT
j_call: TRBJ1-4
v_call: TRBV2
clone_size: -
d_call: -
cdr3_length: 15

cdr3_aa: CASLETANYGYTF
cdr3_nt: TGTGCCTCCCTGGAGACAGCAAACTATGGCTACACCTTC
j_call: TRBJ1-2
v_call: TRBV6-6
clone_size: -
d_call: -
cdr3_length: 13